A few counts support the clone carrying this TCR beta chain. Antigen: not known. The data originate from a study of long-term antiretroviral therapy in people with HIV. With 4 bases clipped from V and 6 bases from J, the junction kept 1 base outside the gene matches. CDR3 length: 12 residues. Germline V lookup: CDR1 LNHDA, CDR2 SQIVND (reference sequence). Version v3.0 of the immunoSEQ assay was performed at survey level. The study targeted about 35,000-50,000 T-cell genomes per sample in sequencing. Assay used: immunoSEQ multiplex PCR; TCRdb lists only in-frame clones, some missing. The sample shows 16,000 or so clones, 70% to 90% of them seen only once. General study points: Documentation of ART adherence, viral resistance or therapy changes was absent. Diversity rose after ART but stayed below transplant donor controls.

This clonotype originated in a man between 18 and 35 years old with HIV. This chain uses TRBV19 with TRBJ2-7, with 9 positions matching TRBD2. This specimen was unsorted PBMCs, taken 0.1 years before starting antiretroviral therapy. The CDR3 DNA is TGTGCCAGTAGTACTAGCGGGATCGAGCAGTACTTC. This sequence encodes CASSTSGIEQYF. The whole variable domain, remainder taken from reference TRBV19 and TRBJ2-7, is DGGITQSPKYLFRKEGQNVTLSCEQNLNHDAMYWYRQDPGQGLRLIYYSQIVNDFQKGDIAEGYSVSREKKESFPLTVTSAQKNPTAFYLCASSTSGIEQYFGPGTRLTVT.